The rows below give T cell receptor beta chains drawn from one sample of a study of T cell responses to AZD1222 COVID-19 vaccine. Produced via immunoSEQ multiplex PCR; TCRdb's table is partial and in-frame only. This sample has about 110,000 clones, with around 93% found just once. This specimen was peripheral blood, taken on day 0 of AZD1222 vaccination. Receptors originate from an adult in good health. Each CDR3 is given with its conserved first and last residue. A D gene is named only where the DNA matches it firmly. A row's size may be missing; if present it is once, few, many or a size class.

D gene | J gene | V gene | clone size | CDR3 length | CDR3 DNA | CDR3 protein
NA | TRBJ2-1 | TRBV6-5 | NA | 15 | TGTGCCAGCAGTTACCAGCAGAGCTCCTACAATGAGCAGTTCTTC | CASSYQQSSYNEQFF
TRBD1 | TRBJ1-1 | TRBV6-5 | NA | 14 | TGTGCCAGCAGCAAGACAGGGGGCAGCGCTGAAGCTTTCTTT | CASSKTGGSAEAFF
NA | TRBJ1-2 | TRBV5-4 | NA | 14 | TGTGCCAGCAGCCCTGGCGGCTTTAACTATGGCTACACCTTC | CASSPGGFNYGYTF
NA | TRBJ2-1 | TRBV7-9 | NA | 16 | TGTGCCAGCAGCTTAGCCCCCTATAGGCGCTACAATGAGCAGTTCTTC | CASSLAPYRRYNEQFF
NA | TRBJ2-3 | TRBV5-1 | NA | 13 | TGCGCCAGCAGTGAGGGTAGCGTGGATACGCAGTATTTT | CASSEGSVDTQYF
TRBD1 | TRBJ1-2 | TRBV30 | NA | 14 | TGTGCCTGGAGTGTACGGACAGGCGGGACCGGCTACACCTTC | CAWSVRTGGTGYTF
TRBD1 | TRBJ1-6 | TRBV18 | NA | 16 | TGTGCCAGCTCCCCCGTCCGAGGGACAGTAAATTCACCCCTCCACTTT | CASSPVRGTVNSPLHF
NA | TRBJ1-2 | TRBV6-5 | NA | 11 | TGTGCCAGCAGGACCGGGGGGGGCTACACCTTC | CASRTGGGYTF
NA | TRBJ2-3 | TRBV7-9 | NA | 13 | TGTGCCAGCAGCTCGGGGACCACAGATACGCAGTATTTT | CASSSGTTDTQYF
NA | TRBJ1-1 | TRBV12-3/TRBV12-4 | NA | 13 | TGTGCCAGCAGACTCCGGGGGGAAACTGAAGCTTTCTTT | CASRLRGETEAFF
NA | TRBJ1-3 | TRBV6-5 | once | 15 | TGTGCCAGCAGTTATACGTTACGCTCTGGAAACACCATATATTTT | CASSYTLRSGNTIYF
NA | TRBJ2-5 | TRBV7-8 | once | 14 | TGTGCCAGCAGCTTATGGATGGGGCGGGAGACCCAGTACTTC | CASSLWMGRETQYF
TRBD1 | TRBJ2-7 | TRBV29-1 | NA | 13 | TGCAGCGTTGTGCCACAGGGGGCGGGCGAGCAGTACTTC | CSVVPQGAGEQYF
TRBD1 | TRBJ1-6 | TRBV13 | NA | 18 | TGTGCCAGCAGCCCCTGGGGGGACAGGGGGCCTTATAATTCACCCCTCCACTTT | CASSPWGDRGPYNSPLHF
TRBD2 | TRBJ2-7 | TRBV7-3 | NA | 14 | TGTGCCAGCAGCATAGCGGGGGAGTCCTACGAGCAGTACTTC | CASSIAGESYEQYF
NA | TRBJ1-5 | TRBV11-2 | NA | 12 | TGTGCCAGCAGCTCTGAGGGACAGCCCCAGCATTTT | CASSSEGQPQHF
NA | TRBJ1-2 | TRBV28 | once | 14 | TGTGCCAGCAGTTCCCCAGCAACTAACTATGGCTACACCTTC | CASSSPATNYGYTF
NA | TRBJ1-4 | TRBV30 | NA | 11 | TGTGCCTGGAGCAACAGGGAGGCCTGTTTTTTT | CAWSNREACFF
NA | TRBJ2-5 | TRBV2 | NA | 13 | TGTGCCAGCAGATCGGGGTACCAAGAGACCCAGTACTTC | CASRSGYQETQYF